The rows below give T cell receptor beta chains drawn from one sample of a study of T cell clonotyping in hematopoietic cell transplantation. Profiled with immunoSEQ multiplex PCR; TCRdb holds only in-frame clones, not every one. The table has 28,000 or so clones, approximately 95% seen once. Material for sequencing was peripheral blood mononuclear cells. These receptors all stem from a man aged 45 to 65 in good health. Some clones in this sample may be carry-over from other donors' samples. The CDR3 runs from the conserved cysteine through the conserved F or W. D genes are given only for firm matches. Rows give clone size only sometimes, using once, few, many, or a class for an expanded clone.

J gene | V gene | clone size | D gene | CDR3 DNA | CDR3 protein
TRBJ2-7 | TRBV5-5 | NA | TRBD1 | TGTGCCAGCAGCCCGGCCGGGACAGGGGCCGCCAGTCACTTC | CASSPAGTGAASHF
TRBJ1-2 | TRBV30 | once | TRBD1 | TGTGCCTGGAGTGTAGCAGGGACAGTAAACTATGGCTACACCTTC | CAWSVAGTVNYGYTF
TRBJ1-2 | TRBV7-3 | NA | NA | TGTGCCAGCAGCATCGGGGGGGGCAATGGCTACACCTTC | CASSIGGGNGYTF
TRBJ1-2 | TRBV19 | NA | NA | TGTGCCAGTAGTATAGTTGAAGGCTATGGCTACACCTTC | CASSIVEGYGYTF
TRBJ1-4 | TRBV29-1 | NA | NA | TGCAGCGTTGAGGTCCACTCCGGGGAAAAACTGTTTTTT | CSVEVHSGEKLFF
TRBJ1-2 | TRBV2 | NA | NA | TGTGCCAGCAGTGAGACTAGTGGCGCGGGCTACACCTTC | CASSETSGAGYTF
TRBJ1-6 | TRBV4-3 | NA | NA | TGCGCCAGCAGCCAATCGACCGGGATAATTAATTCACCCCTCCACTTT | CASSQSTGIINSPLHF
TRBJ1-5 | TRBV30 | once | TRBD1 | TGTGCCTGGAGCGCCGGGACAGGGAGAGATCAGCCCCAGCATTTT | CAWSAGTGRDQPQHF
TRBJ1-1 | TRBV11-2 | NA | NA | TGTGCCAGCAGCTTAGGGTCCTCGAGCACTGAAGCTTTCTTT | CASSLGSSSTEAFF
TRBJ2-7 | TRBV4-1 | NA | NA | TGCGCCAGCAGCCAAGATGTCGGACCCCGATACGAGCAGTACTTC | CASSQDVGPRYEQYF
TRBJ2-7 | TRBV7-2 | NA | TRBD2 | TGTGCCAGCAGCTTAAAGGGCAGCTGGGGGGGCTACGAGCAGTACTTC | CASSLKGSWGGYEQYF
TRBJ2-2 | TRBV6-4 | NA | NA | TGTGCCAGCAGCCCGGGGGGCGGCACCGGGGAGCTGTTTTTT | CASSPGGGTGELFF
TRBJ1-2 | TRBV7-9 | NA | NA | TGTGCCAGCAGCACAGGCCTTCGGGGCTACACCTTC | CASSTGLRGYTF
TRBJ1-3 | TRBV29-1 | once | NA | TGCAGCGTTGCCCTGGGGGGGGCCAGCTCTGGAAACACCATATATTTT | CSVALGGASSGNTIYF
TRBJ1-2 | TRBV7-2 | NA | TRBD1 | TGTGCCAGCAGCTTAGTCGGCAGGGGGGGCGGCTACACCTTC | CASSLVGRGGGYTF
TRBJ1-1 | TRBV6-6 | NA | NA | TGTGCCAGCAGCCTAACCGGACACCTCGAAGCTTTCTTT | CASSLTGHLEAFF
TRBJ2-3 | TRBV11-2 | NA | TRBD1 | TGTGCCAGCAGCTCGGACAGGTTTCGTGATACGCAGTATTTT | CASSSDRFRDTQYF
TRBJ1-2 | TRBV6-5 | NA | NA | TGTGCCAGCAGTGCCGTAGAGGGGAACGGCTACACCTTC | CASSAVEGNGYTF
TRBJ1-3 | TRBV27 | NA | TRBD1 | TGTGCCAGCAGTTTGGGGGGCACAGGGGCTGGAAACACCATATATTTT | CASSLGGTGAGNTIYF
TRBJ2-5 | TRBV2 | NA | NA | TGTGCCAGCAGTGAGGGGGCAGCCAGGTACTTC | CASSEGAARYF
TRBJ2-2 | TRBV7-2 | once | NA | TGTGCCAGCAGGGGAGGGGGATACACCGGGGAGCTGTTTTTT | CASRGGGYTGELFF
TRBJ2-7 | TRBV2 | NA | TRBD1 | TGTGCCAGCAGTGGGGACAGGGGGCTCTACGAGCAGTACTTC | CASSGDRGLYEQYF
TRBJ1-2 | TRBV4-3 | NA | NA | TGCGCCAGCAGCCAAGCACCCGAGGGCTACACCTTC | CASSQAPEGYTF
TRBJ1-2 | TRBV5-1 | NA | NA | TGCGCCAGCAGCTTAAAACAGAACTATGGCTACACCTTC | CASSLKQNYGYTF
TRBJ2-5 | TRBV27 | NA | NA | TGTGCCAGCAGTTCTCGGGGTAGCTGGGAGACCCAGTACTTC | CASSSRGSWETQYF
TRBJ1-2 | TRBV4-1 | NA | TRBD1 | TGCGCCAGCAGCCCTGCCGGGACAGGGGACGGCTACACCTTC | CASSPAGTGDGYTF
TRBJ1-1 | TRBV10-3 | NA | NA | TGTGCCATCAGTGAGTCTTTGGCGGGGAACACTGAAGCTTTCTTT | CAISESLAGNTEAFF
TRBJ2-7 | TRBV4-1 | NA | NA | TGCGCCAGCAGCCAGGGGGGGGCATTTTCCTACGAGCAGTACTTC | CASSQGGAFSYEQYF